This is a list of T cell receptor beta chains from one sample in a study of response to subunit inactivated influenza vaccine. TCRdb independently ran MiXCR on the RT-PCR reads; one entry per CDR3 protein. The sample yields about 500,000 distinct CDR3 sequences, roughly 7.9% seen once. The sequencing used PBMCs from blood, collected roughly 24 months after vaccination. The receptors derive from a man in his fifties or sixties who received an inactivated influenza vaccine. CDR3s include the opening cysteine and the closing phenylalanine or tryptophan. D genes are given only for firm matches. Clone size is shown for a subset of rows, as once, few, many or a class of expanded clone.

D gene: TRBD1
J gene: TRBJ1-2
clone size: few
V gene: TRBV12-3/TRBV12-4
CDR3 DNA: TGTGCCAGCCTCCCGGGACAGGGGTATGGCTACACCTTC
CDR3 protein: CASLPGQGYGYTF

D gene: NA
J gene: TRBJ2-2
clone size: many
V gene: TRBV20-1
CDR3 DNA: TGCAGTGCTAGATCCTCGGGACACACCACCGGGGAGCTGTTTTTT
CDR3 protein: CSARSSGHTTGELFF

D gene: NA
J gene: TRBJ2-3
clone size: many
V gene: TRBV18
CDR3 DNA: TGTGCCAGCAGCCCTAGTAGCACAGATACGCAGTATTTT
CDR3 protein: CASSPSSTDTQYF

D gene: NA
J gene: TRBJ2-3
clone size: NA
V gene: TRBV4-2
CDR3 DNA: TGTGCCAGCAGCCCGGTAGCTGCCGAACTGTACACAGATACGCAGTATTTT
CDR3 protein: CASSPVAAELYTDTQYF

D gene: NA
J gene: TRBJ2-1
clone size: NA
V gene: TRBV20-1
CDR3 DNA: TGCAGTGCTAGAGATATACTAGCCGGAGGCGATGAGCAGTTCTTC
CDR3 protein: CSARDILAGGDEQFF

D gene: NA
J gene: TRBJ2-3
clone size: NA
V gene: TRBV7-2
CDR3 DNA: TGTGCCAGCAGCTTAGTGTCTATGCCCCCGCAGTATTTT
CDR3 protein: CASSLVSMPPQYF

D gene: NA
J gene: TRBJ1-2
clone size: NA
V gene: TRBV11-1
CDR3 DNA: TGTGCCAGCAGCTTAGCGCAGAGGGTGATATATATAGAAGCAGGAGCTAACTATGGCTACACCTTC
CDR3 protein: CASSLAQRVIYIEAGANYGYTF

D gene: TRBD2
J gene: TRBJ2-3
clone size: NA
V gene: TRBV20-1
CDR3 DNA: TGCAGTACCGGGACTAGCGGGAGGGTTAGCACAGATACGCAGTATTTT
CDR3 protein: CSTGTSGRVSTDTQYF

D gene: TRBD2
J gene: TRBJ2-1
clone size: many
V gene: TRBV6-1
CDR3 DNA: TGTGCCAGCAGACGCGACCGAGGCGAGCGGGGGGGCAGGGAGTATGAGCAGTTCTTC
CDR3 protein: CASRRDRGERGGREYEQFF

D gene: TRBD1
J gene: TRBJ2-7
clone size: NA
V gene: TRBV2
CDR3 DNA: TGTGCCAGCTGGGCCCTGACAGGGTGGATGGACGAGCAGTACTTC
CDR3 protein: CASWALTGWMDEQYF

D gene: NA
J gene: TRBJ1-5
clone size: NA
V gene: TRBV7-2
CDR3 DNA: TGTGCCAGCAGCTTAGAGGTACAGGGAGGTCAGCCCCAGCATTTT
CDR3 protein: CASSLEVQGGQPQHF

D gene: NA
J gene: TRBJ1-5
clone size: NA
V gene: TRBV3-1
CDR3 DNA: TGTGCCAGCAGCCAAGAAACTCGTCCGCTGGGGCAGCCCCAGCATTTT
CDR3 protein: CASSQETRPLGQPQHF

D gene: TRBD1
J gene: TRBJ2-7
clone size: once
V gene: TRBV10-3
CDR3 DNA: TGTGCCATCAGTGGGACAGGTGCCGAGCAGTACTTC
CDR3 protein: CAISGTGAEQYF

D gene: NA
J gene: TRBJ2-6
clone size: many
V gene: TRBV11-2
CDR3 DNA: TGTGCCAGCAGCCCTTCCGGAAGTCAGTACGTCTCTGGGGCCAACGTCCTGACTTTC
CDR3 protein: CASSPSGSQYVSGANVLTF

D gene: TRBD1
J gene: TRBJ1-1
clone size: NA
V gene: TRBV18
CDR3 DNA: TGTGCCAGCTCACTACTGCACAGGGGGTTCACTGAAGCTTTCTTT
CDR3 protein: CASSLLHRGFTEAFF

D gene: NA
J gene: TRBJ2-7
clone size: few
V gene: TRBV11-2
CDR3 DNA: TGTGCCAGCAGCTTCCTCACCGGACAGAACGAGCAGTACTTC
CDR3 protein: CASSFLTGQNEQYF

D gene: NA
J gene: TRBJ2-6
clone size: many
V gene: TRBV7-2
CDR3 DNA: TGTGCCAGCAGCTTTCAGGGCCACTCTGGGGCCAACGTCCTGACTTTC
CDR3 protein: CASSFQGHSGANVLTF

D gene: NA
J gene: TRBJ2-7
clone size: few
V gene: TRBV4-1
CDR3 DNA: TGCGCCAGCAGCCAAGGAAGTCTCTATGGAGAGCAGTACTTC
CDR3 protein: CASSQGSLYGEQYF

D gene: NA
J gene: TRBJ2-1
clone size: many
V gene: TRBV24-1
CDR3 DNA: TGTGCCACCAGTGACACCCTACGAAGCAATGAGCAGTTCTTC
CDR3 protein: CATSDTLRSNEQFF

D gene: NA
J gene: TRBJ1-2
clone size: NA
V gene: TRBV28
CDR3 DNA: TGTGCCAGCAGTTTGCAGTATCGGAGGGGCTATGGCTACACCTTC
CDR3 protein: CASSLQYRRGYGYTF

D gene: NA
J gene: TRBJ2-2
clone size: few
V gene: TRBV4-2
CDR3 DNA: TGTGCCAGCAGCCAAGAGGGGGCCTCCGGGGAGCTGTTTTTT
CDR3 protein: CASSQEGASGELFF

D gene: TRBD1
J gene: TRBJ1-1
clone size: NA
V gene: TRBV20-1
CDR3 DNA: TGCAGTGCCTGGAGGGGGGGGACAGGGGGCGCCGGGACTGAAGCTTTCTTT
CDR3 protein: CSAWRGGTGGAGTEAFF

D gene: TRBD2
J gene: TRBJ2-1
clone size: NA
V gene: TRBV19
CDR3 DNA: TGTGCCACCAAACTAGCGGGACGAAACTACAATGAGCAGTTCTTC
CDR3 protein: CATKLAGRNYNEQFF

D gene: NA
J gene: TRBJ2-7
clone size: few
V gene: TRBV28
CDR3 DNA: TGTGCCAGCAGGGGACGGGTCTACGAGCAGTACTTC
CDR3 protein: CASRGRVYEQYF

D gene: TRBD2
J gene: TRBJ2-1
clone size: many
V gene: TRBV29-1
CDR3 DNA: TGCAGCGCCGGGACTAGCAACTACAATGAGCAGTTCTTC
CDR3 protein: CSAGTSNYNEQFF

D gene: NA
J gene: TRBJ2-1
clone size: many
V gene: TRBV7-9
CDR3 DNA: TGTGCCAGCAGCTTAGGCGGGACACCCCAGTGGGATGAGCAGTTCTTC
CDR3 protein: CASSLGGTPQWDEQFF

D gene: NA
J gene: TRBJ2-3
clone size: few
V gene: TRBV12-3/TRBV12-4
CDR3 DNA: TGTGCCAGCAGTTTTTACAGGCTATCTGTAGATACGCAGTATTTT
CDR3 protein: CASSFYRLSVDTQYF

D gene: TRBD2
J gene: TRBJ2-1
clone size: NA
V gene: TRBV20-1
CDR3 DNA: TGCAGTGCTAGAGGGACTAGCCGAACGAATGAGCAGTTCTTC
CDR3 protein: CSARGTSRTNEQFF

D gene: NA
J gene: TRBJ2-1
clone size: many
V gene: TRBV14
CDR3 DNA: TGTGCCAGCAGCCAAGATGTGGGCGCGAATGAGCAGTTCTTC
CDR3 protein: CASSQDVGANEQFF

D gene: TRBD2
J gene: TRBJ2-5
clone size: NA
V gene: TRBV10-3
CDR3 DNA: TGTGCCATCAGTGTACAAGCGGGAGGTGTCCGGGAGACCCAGTACTTC
CDR3 protein: CAISVQAGGVRETQYF

D gene: NA
J gene: TRBJ2-7
clone size: NA
V gene: TRBV5-5
CDR3 DNA: TGTGCCAGCAGCTTGGTGGCTATGGGGGCAGGGAGCTCCTACGAGCAGTACTTC
CDR3 protein: CASSLVAMGAGSSYEQYF

D gene: TRBD1
J gene: TRBJ2-4
clone size: many
V gene: TRBV6-2/TRBV6-3
CDR3 DNA: TGTGCCAGCAGTGTCTGGGACAGGGGTTTGGACATTCAGTACTTC
CDR3 protein: CASSVWDRGLDIQYF

D gene: NA
J gene: TRBJ2-7
clone size: many
V gene: TRBV5-1
CDR3 DNA: TGCGCCAGCGGGTCCGGCGAGACCCTGGGGGAGCAGTACTTC
CDR3 protein: CASGSGETLGEQYF

D gene: TRBD1
J gene: TRBJ1-1
clone size: many
V gene: TRBV6-5
CDR3 DNA: TGTGCCAGCAGTTACTCGACAGGGAGAACTGAAGCTTTCTTT
CDR3 protein: CASSYSTGRTEAFF

D gene: NA
J gene: TRBJ2-1
clone size: many
V gene: TRBV6-5
CDR3 DNA: TGTGCCAGCAGTTATACCGGTAGCCCCTACAATGAGCAGTTCTTC
CDR3 protein: CASSYTGSPYNEQFF

D gene: TRBD1
J gene: TRBJ1-6
clone size: few
V gene: TRBV4-3
CDR3 DNA: TGCGCCAGCAGCCAAGATTGGGGGACAGTAAATTCACCCCTCCACTTT
CDR3 protein: CASSQDWGTVNSPLHF

D gene: NA
J gene: TRBJ2-5
clone size: NA
V gene: TRBV2
CDR3 DNA: TGTGCCAGCAGTTGGTGGGGCAGGGCAGAGACCCAGTACTTC
CDR3 protein: CASSWWGRAETQYF

D gene: NA
J gene: TRBJ1-1
clone size: many
V gene: TRBV7-2
CDR3 DNA: TGTGCCAGCAGCCCCACGCCTGGCATCACTGAAGCTTTCTTT
CDR3 protein: CASSPTPGITEAFF

D gene: NA
J gene: TRBJ2-3
clone size: few
V gene: TRBV5-6
CDR3 DNA: TGTGCCAGCAGCCGGGCGGGGGACACCTCGGATACGCAGTATTTT
CDR3 protein: CASSRAGDTSDTQYF

D gene: NA
J gene: TRBJ1-1
clone size: NA
V gene: TRBV12-3/TRBV12-4
CDR3 DNA: TGTGCCAGCAGTTCTACGGGGGGTTTTAATGAAGCTTTCTTT
CDR3 protein: CASSSTGGFNEAFF

D gene: TRBD2
J gene: TRBJ2-1
clone size: NA
V gene: TRBV7-3
CDR3 DNA: TGTGCCAGCAGCTCGGCCGGACTAGTCAAGCAGTTCTTC
CDR3 protein: CASSSAGLVKQFF

D gene: NA
J gene: TRBJ2-2
clone size: many
V gene: TRBV29-1
CDR3 DNA: TGCAGCGTTGAATTCCGACTAGGGAACACCGGGGAGCTGTTTTTT
CDR3 protein: CSVEFRLGNTGELFF

D gene: NA
J gene: TRBJ1-4
clone size: few
V gene: TRBV20-1
CDR3 DNA: TGCAGTGCTAGAGAGGCCCAAACTAATGAAAAACTGTTTTTT
CDR3 protein: CSAREAQTNEKLFF

D gene: NA
J gene: TRBJ1-6
clone size: NA
V gene: TRBV4-3
CDR3 DNA: TGCGCCAGCAGCCAAGATTTAAGTGGACTAAATTCACCCCTCCACTTT
CDR3 protein: CASSQDLSGLNSPLHF

D gene: NA
J gene: TRBJ2-1
clone size: few
V gene: TRBV29-1
CDR3 DNA: TGCAGCGTTGAGGGCGGGATTACCTACAATGAGCAGTTCTTC
CDR3 protein: CSVEGGITYNEQFF

D gene: TRBD2
J gene: TRBJ2-1
clone size: many
V gene: TRBV12-3/TRBV12-4
CDR3 DNA: TGTGCCAGCAGTTTAGTTGCTAGCGGGTACAATGAGCAGTTCTTC
CDR3 protein: CASSLVASGYNEQFF

D gene: NA
J gene: TRBJ2-7
clone size: many
V gene: TRBV29-1
CDR3 DNA: TGCAGCGTTGTAGCGGACAACTACGAGCAGTACTTC
CDR3 protein: CSVVADNYEQYF

D gene: TRBD2
J gene: TRBJ2-7
clone size: few
V gene: TRBV7-9
CDR3 DNA: TGTGCCAGCAGCTTTAGCGGGAGATCATCCTACGAGCAGTACTTC
CDR3 protein: CASSFSGRSSYEQYF

D gene: TRBD2
J gene: TRBJ2-1
clone size: few
V gene: TRBV5-1
CDR3 DNA: TGCGCCAGCACTCAGGGAGTAGCGGGAGTGGGTTACAATGAGCAGTTCTTC
CDR3 protein: CASTQGVAGVGYNEQFF

D gene: NA
J gene: TRBJ1-5
clone size: NA
V gene: TRBV20-1
CDR3 DNA: TGCAGTGCTGGGAGGGGGGGGATTAGCAATCAGCCCCAGCATTTT
CDR3 protein: CSAGRGGISNQPQHF

D gene: TRBD2
J gene: TRBJ2-7
clone size: NA
V gene: TRBV6-1
CDR3 DNA: TGTGCCAGCATCACTAGCGGGATCTTGGCCTACGAGCAGTACTTC
CDR3 protein: CASITSGILAYEQYF

D gene: NA
J gene: TRBJ2-7
clone size: NA
V gene: TRBV20-1
CDR3 DNA: TGCAGTGCTAGAGATCTGCGCGGGACCGTTTCCGAGCAGTACTTC
CDR3 protein: CSARDLRGTVSEQYF

D gene: TRBD1
J gene: TRBJ2-3
clone size: NA
V gene: TRBV20-1
CDR3 DNA: TGCAGTGCTAGAAATGACAGGGGGCTGGATACGCAGTATTTT
CDR3 protein: CSARNDRGLDTQYF

D gene: TRBD1
J gene: TRBJ2-7
clone size: NA
V gene: TRBV20-1
CDR3 DNA: TGCAGTGCTAGAGATGTGCAGGGGGCTTCCGAGCAGTACTTC
CDR3 protein: CSARDVQGASEQYF

D gene: NA
J gene: TRBJ1-4
clone size: many
V gene: TRBV29-1
CDR3 DNA: TGCAGCGTCGCCGCAGGTGCAACTAATGAAAAACTGTTTTTT
CDR3 protein: CSVAAGATNEKLFF

D gene: NA
J gene: TRBJ2-1
clone size: few
V gene: TRBV11-1
CDR3 DNA: TGTGCCAGCAGCTTAGAGGCAGGCCTTAATGAGCAGTTCTTC
CDR3 protein: CASSLEAGLNEQFF

D gene: NA
J gene: TRBJ2-3
clone size: few
V gene: TRBV12-3/TRBV12-4
CDR3 DNA: TGTGCCAGCAGCCGGATGGGGCTATACACAGATACGCAGTATTTT
CDR3 protein: CASSRMGLYTDTQYF